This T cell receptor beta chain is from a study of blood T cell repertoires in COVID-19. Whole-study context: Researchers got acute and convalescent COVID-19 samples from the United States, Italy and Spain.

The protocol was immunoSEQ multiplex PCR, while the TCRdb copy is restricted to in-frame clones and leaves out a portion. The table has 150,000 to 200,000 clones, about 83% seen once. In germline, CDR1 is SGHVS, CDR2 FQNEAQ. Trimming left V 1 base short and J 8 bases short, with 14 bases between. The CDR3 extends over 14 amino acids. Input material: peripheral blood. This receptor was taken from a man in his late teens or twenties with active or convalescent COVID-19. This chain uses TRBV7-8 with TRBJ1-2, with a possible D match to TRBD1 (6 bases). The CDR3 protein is CASSLVVRGGGYTF. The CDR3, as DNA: TGTGCCAGCAGCTTAGTGGTCAGGGGTGGAGGCTACACCTTC.